This entry features one TCR beta chain sequence. Its antigen is still unknown. One base away there is no much larger clone; base qualities are not given. This specimen belongs to a study of tissue T cells after allogeneic stem cell transplantation (dated by TCRdb to between 2021 and 2022). About the study as a whole: For tissues with multiple samples, a pathologist reviewed H&E sections and gave sequencing priority to samples with histologically apparent lymphocytes. TCR beta repertoires were profiled across many tissues obtained from research autopsies of patients with and without GVHD, as well as in mouse models of GVHD. The human part of the study was a prospective observational study with no blinding and no randomization.

Broad study findings and their caveats: In both patients and mice, T cells from blood and spleen picked up only a limited part of the TCR repertoire that was detected in tissues. No blood samples were available from the non-GVHD comparator patients. The patient cohort was small and varied clinically, and sampling depth was recognized as a limitation. Which tissue TCRs were alloreactive or antigen-specific was not determined in the study, and some clones might have been persisting host cells. Within patients, how anatomically similar tissues were was a major factor shaping TCR repertoire composition, regardless of disease or transplant status. Few T cell clones were found to be shared across patients, but shared repertoire signatures across patients were revealed in a tissue-specific fashion by motif-based clustering.

The CDR3, cysteine through phenylalanine, is 15 amino acids long. The DNA shown is the 45-base CDR3, in frame from base 1. CDR1 MNHEY and CDR2 SVGAGI are derived from the germline V gene. A distance of 16 bases separates the germline ends of V and J, which lose 2 bases and 8 bases respectively. The library was obtained by the immunoSEQ multiplex PCR assay. TCRbeta CDR3 sequencing was performed at survey depth by Adaptive Biotechnologies, and CDR3 sequences, V/J genes, productive frequency and template counts were reported. TCR beta CDR3 regions were amplified from genomic DNA rather than RNA. Concerning the study's data processing: Jensen-Shannon divergence served to quantify pairwise repertoire overlap between tissues, with 0 meaning identical and 1 meaning complete divergence. Tissues were clustered by single-linkage agglomerative hierarchical clustering of pairwise JSD values and displayed as dendrograms. GLIPH2 was run on all patient samples with simulation_depth 1000, kmer_min_depth 3 and cdr3_length_cutoff 8, and groups with more than two unique CDR3s were retained. A standardized tissue-overlap score was generated by extrapolating Jaccard GLIPH-group overlap across patients to a standard repertoire size of 1000 clones. Associations of diversity with clinical or experimental variables used linear mixed-effect models with tissue fixed effects and individual random effects. TCRdb took this table from immuneACCESS and kept in-frame rearrangements with V and J called. Such tables lack part of the clones; where checked against another copy, unresolved V genes explain under half of the gap, and the rest is unexplained. From that table come the V and J calls and clone size; the DNA was used to work out D and trimming. The sample has approximately 6,500 clones on record, about two thirds of them singletons. The ten most abundant clones make up roughly 6.5% of the sample.

This sample's time point label indicates: human tissue collected at research (rapid) autopsy. Three non-HCT comparator patients with other cancers, who had at least five GI tract samples and no known GI disease at death, were retrospectively selected. Autopsy tissues, which were obtained after a median post-mortem interval of approximately 8.9 hours, included GI sites from esophagus to rectum, liver, skin and lymphoid organs including spleen. Autopsy specimens were bisected, with one portion flash-frozen in liquid nitrogen and the remainder formalin-fixed, and GI outer muscle layers were removed. Genomic DNA was extracted from frozen tissues using the Mag-Bind Blood & Tissue DNA HDQ 96 Kit on a Chemagic 360 or the DNeasy Blood & Tissue Kit. Extracted DNA was further purified with the Genomic DNA Clean & Concentrator-25 kit because of concern about red blood cell contamination.

This TCR derives from a woman between 18 and 55 years old with breast cancer. The chain employs TRBV6-5 and TRBJ2-1; the D gene could be TRBD1 or TRBD2, each one agreeing over 5 bases. The specimen was tissue from the rectum, collected at autopsy. The DNA sequence is given as TGTGCCAGCAGTTACGAGGGGCTCCCAGGCCATGAGCAGTTCTTC. The encoded protein is CASSYEGLPGHEQFF.